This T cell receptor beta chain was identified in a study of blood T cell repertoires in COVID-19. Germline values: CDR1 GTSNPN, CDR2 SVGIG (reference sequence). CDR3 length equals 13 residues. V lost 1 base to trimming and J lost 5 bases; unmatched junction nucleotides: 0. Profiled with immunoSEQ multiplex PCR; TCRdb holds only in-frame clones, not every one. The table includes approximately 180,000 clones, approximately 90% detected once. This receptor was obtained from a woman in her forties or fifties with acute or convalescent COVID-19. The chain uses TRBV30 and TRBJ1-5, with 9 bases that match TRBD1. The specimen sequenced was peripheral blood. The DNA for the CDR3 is TGTGCCTGGAGTGGGACAGGGGATCAGCCCCAGCATTTT. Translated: CAWSGTGDQPQHF.